This passage covers 22 T cell receptor beta chains from one sample sequenced in a study of identical twins. TCRdb recomputed calls from the 5' RACE reads with MiXCR, one row per CDR3 protein. The sample records roughly 230,000 distinct CDR3 sequences, about 8.3% being singletons. The data also belong to a second study, concerning yellow fever vaccine responses in identical twins.

Sequenced material: CD8+ T cells sorted from blood. The receptors were sampled from a woman between 18 and 30 years old in good health.

This clonotype was counted ten times or more. The rearrangement joins TRBV27 to TRBJ2-7; D uncertain. With 10 bases removed from V and 0 bases from J, the gap between germline ends came to 16 bases. This CDR3 region has 14 residues. Germline V gives CDR1 MNHEY, CDR2 SMNVEV (reference sequence). In DNA, the CDR3 is TGTGCCACCGGCTTACGGCGGAGCTCCTACGAGCAGTACTTC. Protein product: CATGLRRSSYEQYF.

The rearrangement joins TRBV9 to TRBJ1-2; D is unresolved. V lost 0 bases and J 2 bases, leaving 8 bases between the germline ends. The germline V gene encodes CDR1 SGDLS and CDR2 YYNGEE. There are 14 residues in the CDR3. In DNA, the CDR3 is TGTGCCAGCAGCGTAGGGGCAGCGAACTATGGCTACACCTTC. Protein sequence: CASSVGAANYGYTF.

This chain connects TRBV7-6 to TRBJ2-3; 9 nucleotides agree with TRBD2. V lost 5 bases and J lost 4; bases outside the gene matches: 10. The CDR3 is 16 residues long. Germline V CDR1 and CDR2: SGHVS, FNYEAQ. The CDR3 reads CASSPLAGEGADTQYF. For the CDR3, the DNA is TGTGCCAGCAGCCCCTTAGCGGGAGAAGGTGCAGATACGCAGTATTTT. The variable domain in full, with the rest retrieved from reference TRBV7-6 and TRBJ2-3, is GAGVSQSPRYKVTKRGQDVALRCDPISGHVSLYWYRQALGQGPEFLTYFNYEAQQDKSGLPNDRFSAERPEGSISTLTIQRTEQRDSAMYRCASSPLAGEGADTQYFGPGTRLTVL.

In its sample, this clonotype was seen many times. The rearrangement uses TRBV5-1 and TRBJ2-1; tentative D call: TRBD2 (5 bases). CDR3 length: 14 residues. CDR1 and CDR2 (germline): SGHRS, YFSETQ. V was trimmed by 4 bases and J by 7 bases, leaving 15 bases between them. CDR3 in DNA: TGCGCCAGCAGCCTCGGAAGCGGTGGGAATGAGCAGTTCTTC. It is translated as CASSLGSGGNEQFF. Variable domain in full (rest from reference TRBV5-1 and TRBJ2-1): KAGVTQTPRYLIKTRGQQVTLSCSPISGHRSVSWYQQTPGQGLQFLFEYFSETQRNKGNFPGRFSGRQFSNSRSEMNVSTLELGDSALYLCASSLGSGGNEQFFGPGTRLTVL.

This clonotype has a count of ten or more. This chain joins TRBV20-1 and TRBJ2-7; a possible D gene is TRBD2 (5 bases). This CDR3 comprises 15 residues. V dropped 7 bases and J dropped 1 base, with 20 bases sitting between them. Per the germline V gene, CDR1 is DFQATT and CDR2 is SNEGSKA (reference sequence). The CDR3 bases are TGCAGTGTAGTAATTCTTAATCGGGGATCCTACGAGCAGTACTTC. Amino acid sequence: CSVVILNRGSYEQYF.

This clonotype was counted only a few times. The rearrangement joins TRBV5-1 to TRBJ2-2, with 8 bases aligning to TRBD1. CDR1 and CDR2 (germline): SGHRS, YFSETQ. Trimming took 4 bases from V and 6 from J; bases not matched to a gene: 8. The CDR3 is 15 amino acids. CDR3 nucleotides: TGCGCCAGCAGCGGAGGACAGGGCCACCCCGGGGAGCTGTTTTTT. Translating gives CASSGGQGHPGELFF.

This clonotype was observed at least ten times. J is TRBJ2-5 and V is TRBV29-1; D remains unclear. Germline CDR1 SQVTM, CDR2 ANQGSEA. Trimming removed 3 bases from V and 5 bases from J, with 13 bases in between. There are 13 residues in the CDR3. For the CDR3, the DNA is TGCAGCGTTGATGAGTGGGTAGAGGAGACCCAGTACTTC. This translates into CSVDEWVEETQYF.

The chain uses TRBV27 and TRBJ2-7, with TRBD2 matching over 8 bases. Germline V CDR1 and CDR2: MNHEY, SMNVEV (reference sequence). The trim removed 3 bases at V and 3 bases at J, leaving 4 bases unmatched. The CDR3 is 14 residues long. CDR3 nucleotide sequence: TGTGCCAGCAGTTTGGCGGGAGGATTCTACGAGCAGTACTTC. Protein sequence: CASSLAGGFYEQYF.

This clonotype was found a few times. V usage is TRBV30 and J usage is TRBJ2-1, with 10 bases aligning to TRBD2. V shed 6 bases, J shed 4 bases, and the junction held 6 bases outside the gene matches. CDR1 is GTSNPN, CDR2 SVGIG, per germline (reference sequence). This CDR3 spans 14 amino acids. CDR3 residues: CACPGTSAYNEQFF. CDR3 in DNA: TGTGCCTGCCCAGGGACTAGCGCGTACAATGAGCAGTTCTTC.

This clonotype was observed many times. The chain employs TRBV6-2 or TRBV6-3 and TRBJ1-2; 7 nucleotides agree with TRBD1. The germline CDR1 and CDR2 sequences are MNHEY and SVGEGT. This CDR3 comprises 13 residues. J lost 6 bases, V lost 5 bases, and 6 bases had no gene match. CDR3 amino acids: CASSLRQGNGYTF. The CDR3 region has the DNA TGTGCCAGCAGTCTTCGACAGGGTAATGGCTACACCTTC.

The chain links TRBV12-3 or TRBV12-4 to TRBJ2-3; D is possibly TRBD1 (6 bases). Trimming removed 6 bases at V and 0 bases at J, with 7 bases between. CDR3 size: 13 residues. Here the CDR3 reads CASRGQSTDTQYF. CDR3 coding DNA: TGTGCCAGCAGGGGACAAAGCACAGATACGCAGTATTTT.

The chain has TRBV20-1 and TRBJ2-7; 9 nucleotides align to TRBD1. CDR3 length: 16 amino acids. The trim removed 3 bases at V and 5 bases at J, leaving 14 bases unmatched. Germline V gives CDR1 DFQATT, CDR2 SNEGSKA (reference sequence). The CDR3 region has the DNA TGCAGTGCTAGCTCGTCAGCCGGGACAGGGCTTCACGAGCAGTACTTC. Its protein is CSASSSAGTGLHEQYF.

This CDR3 reads CSVEEIFTEAFF. CDR3 sequence (DNA): TGCAGCGTTGAAGAAATCTTCACTGAAGCTTTCTTT. The rearrangement uses TRBV29-1 and TRBJ1-1; no reliable D call. The CDR3 spans 12 residues. Trimming removed 0 bases from V and 4 bases from J, with 6 bases in between. Looked up from germline, CDR1 is SQVTM and CDR2 is ANQGSEA. Full variable domain (rest looked up from reference TRBV29-1 and TRBJ1-1): SAVISQKPSRDICQRGTSLTIQCQVDSQVTMMFWYRQQPGQSLTLIATANQGSEATYESGFVIDKFPISRPNLTFSTLTVSNMSPEDSSIYLCSVEEIFTEAFFGQGTRLTVV.

The rearrangement uses TRBV28 and TRBJ2-2; D gene ambiguous. Germline V gene data show CDR1 as MDHEN and CDR2 as SYDVKM. With 6 bases removed from V and 7 bases from J, the gap between germline ends came to 18 bases. This CDR3 has 15 residues. The chain's CDR3 is CASSFALGFVGELFF. The DNA of the CDR3 is TGTGCCAGCAGCTTCGCGCTGGGGTTCGTCGGGGAGCTGTTTTTT.

The chain links TRBV7-2 to TRBJ2-3; D call uncertain. From germline, CDR1 is SGHTA and CDR2 FQGNSA. With 2 bases removed from V and 3 bases from J, the gap between germline ends came to 12 bases. The CDR3 length is 15 residues. CDR3 DNA: TGTGCCAGCAGCTTACGTAGCAGGCTAACAGATACGCAGTATTTT. This sequence encodes CASSLRSRLTDTQYF.

This clonotype was counted at least ten times. The chain couples TRBV10-2 to TRBJ2-7; D is possibly TRBD1 (6 bases). The CDR3 is 13 amino acids. Trimming left V 1 base short and J 5 bases short, with 9 bases between. Germline lookup yields CDR1 WSHSY and CDR2 SAAADI. CDR3 DNA sequence: TGCGCCAGCAGTGAGTTAGGGGACAACGAGCAGTACTTC. Its protein product is CASSELGDNEQYF.

This sequence joins TRBV4-3 and TRBJ2-1, with D unresolved. The germline gives CDR1 LGHNA, CDR2 YSLEER. The ends were cut back, 0 bases at V and 1 base at J, with 10 bases in the middle. The CDR3 runs 16 residues. The CDR3 DNA follows: TGCGCCAGCAGCCAAGATCAAGGAGCATCCTACAATGAGCAGTTCTTC. It codes for CASSQDQGASYNEQFF.

V is TRBV7-2 and J is TRBJ2-7, with unresolved D. CDR3 size: 12 residues. The V gene's germline CDR1 is SGHTA and CDR2 FQGNSA. The V gene lost 5 bases and the J gene lost 3 bases, with 8 bases spanning the gap. CDR3 sequence reads: CASSQGRYEQYF. The CDR3 DNA sequence: TGTGCCAGCAGCCAAGGACGCTACGAGCAGTACTTC.

This clonotype was seen only a few times. The chain links TRBV5-1 to TRBJ2-7; 8 bases are a match to TRBD2. This CDR3 contains 18 residues. Trimming cost V 0 bases and J 4 bases; bases outside gene matches: 15. Germline lookup yields CDR1 SGHRS and CDR2 YFSETQ. The CDR3 spells CASSLGPETSGRPYEQYF. The CDR3 coding sequence is TGCGCCAGCAGCTTGGGTCCAGAAACTAGCGGACGCCCTTACGAGCAGTACTTC.

This chain links TRBV19 with TRBJ1-4; D is unresolved. Between the trimmed V and J ends, which lost 5 bases and 8 bases, there was a span of 15 bases. CDR1 LNHDA and CDR2 SQIVND come from the germline V gene (reference sequence). The CDR3 totals 14 residues. This chain's CDR3 is CASSGNGEVEKLFF. CDR3 DNA: TGTGCCAGTAGTGGGAATGGGGAAGTGGAAAAACTGTTTTTT.

The chain recombines TRBV9 with TRBJ1-1, with D possibly TRBD1 on 5 matching bases. CDR3 size: 14 residues. V lost 3 bases, J lost 6 bases, and 15 bases lay in between. The germline V gene encodes CDR1 SGDLS and CDR2 YYNGEE. This CDR3 is CASSGVGGSPEAFF. The DNA of the CDR3 is TGTGCCAGCAGCGGCGTCGGGGGTAGCCCTGAAGCTTTCTTT.

At least ten counts were recorded for this clonotype. This chain connects TRBV12-3 or TRBV12-4 to TRBJ1-5; D perhaps matches TRBD1 (5 bases). The CDR3 contains 13 residues. V was cut by 1 base and J by 6 bases, with 7 bases left in between. CDR3 protein: CASSLGGSQPQHF. DNA of the CDR3: TGTGCCAGCAGTTTAGGGGGGAGTCAGCCCCAGCATTTT.